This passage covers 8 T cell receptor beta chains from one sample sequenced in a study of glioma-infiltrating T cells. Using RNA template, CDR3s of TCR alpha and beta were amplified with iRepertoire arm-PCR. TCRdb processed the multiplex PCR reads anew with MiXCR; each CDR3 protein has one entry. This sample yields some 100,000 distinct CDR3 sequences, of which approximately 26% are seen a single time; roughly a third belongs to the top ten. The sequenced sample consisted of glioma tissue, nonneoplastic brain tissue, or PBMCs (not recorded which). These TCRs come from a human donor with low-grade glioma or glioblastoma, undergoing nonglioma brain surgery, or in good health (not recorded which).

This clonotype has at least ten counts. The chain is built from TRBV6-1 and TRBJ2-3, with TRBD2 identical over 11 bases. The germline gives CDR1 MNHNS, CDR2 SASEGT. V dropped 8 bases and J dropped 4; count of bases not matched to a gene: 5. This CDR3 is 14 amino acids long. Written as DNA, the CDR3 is TGTGCCAGCCAGACTAGCGGGGCGGCAGATACGCAGTATTTT. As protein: CASQTSGAADTQYF.

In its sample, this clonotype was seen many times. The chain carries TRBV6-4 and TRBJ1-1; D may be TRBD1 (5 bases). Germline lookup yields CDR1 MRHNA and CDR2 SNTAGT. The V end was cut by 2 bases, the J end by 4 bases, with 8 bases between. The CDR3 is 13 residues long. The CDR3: CASSDGGGTEAFF. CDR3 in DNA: TGTGCCAGCAGTGACGGGGGTGGCACTGAAGCTTTCTTT.

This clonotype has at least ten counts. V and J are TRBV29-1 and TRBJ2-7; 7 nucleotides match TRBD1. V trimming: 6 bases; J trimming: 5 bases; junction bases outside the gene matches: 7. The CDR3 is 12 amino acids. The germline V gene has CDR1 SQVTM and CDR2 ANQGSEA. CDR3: CSVPTGYHEQYF. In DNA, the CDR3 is TGCAGCGTCCCGACAGGGTACCACGAGCAGTACTTC.

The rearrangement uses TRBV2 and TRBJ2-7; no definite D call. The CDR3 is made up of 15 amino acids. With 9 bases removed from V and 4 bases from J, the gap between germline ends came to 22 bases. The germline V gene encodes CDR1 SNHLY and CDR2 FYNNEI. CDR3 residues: CARRGLAVPQYEQYF. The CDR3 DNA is TGTGCCAGAAGAGGCCTTGCGGTACCCCAGTACGAGCAGTACTTC.

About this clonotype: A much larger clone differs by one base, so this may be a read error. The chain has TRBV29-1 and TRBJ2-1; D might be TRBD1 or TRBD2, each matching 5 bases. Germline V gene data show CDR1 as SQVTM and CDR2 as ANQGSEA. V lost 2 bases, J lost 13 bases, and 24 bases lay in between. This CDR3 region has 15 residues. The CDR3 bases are TGCAGCGTTGAACAGGGAGCCATTTGGGAATGGACCCAGTTCTTC. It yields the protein CSVEQGAIWEWTQFF.

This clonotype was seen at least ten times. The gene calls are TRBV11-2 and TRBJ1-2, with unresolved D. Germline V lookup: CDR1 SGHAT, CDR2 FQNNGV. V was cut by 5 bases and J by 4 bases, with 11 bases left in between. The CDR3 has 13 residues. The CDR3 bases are TGTGCCAGCAGCCCATTGGACCGCTATGGCTACACCTTC. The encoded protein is CASSPLDRYGYTF.

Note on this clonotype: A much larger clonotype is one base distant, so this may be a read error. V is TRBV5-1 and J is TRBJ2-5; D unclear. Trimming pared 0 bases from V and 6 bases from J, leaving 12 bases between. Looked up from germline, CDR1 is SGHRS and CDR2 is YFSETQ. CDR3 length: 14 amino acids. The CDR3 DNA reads TGCGCCAGCAGCTTGGGCTTCGGCTCCAAGACCCAGTACTTC. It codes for CASSLGFGSKTQYF. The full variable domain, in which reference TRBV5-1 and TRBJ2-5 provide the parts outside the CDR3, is KAGVTQTPRYLIKTRGQQVTLSCSPISGHRSVSWYQQTPGQGLQFLFEYFSETQRNKGNFPGRFSGRQFSNSRSEMNVSTLELGDSALYLCASSLGFGSKTQYFGPGTRLLVL.

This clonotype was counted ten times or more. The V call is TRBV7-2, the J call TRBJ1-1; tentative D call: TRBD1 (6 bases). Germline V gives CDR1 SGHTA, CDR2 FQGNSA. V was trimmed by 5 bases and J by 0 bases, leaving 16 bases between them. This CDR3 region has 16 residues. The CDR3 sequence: CASSVRRGLMNTEAFF. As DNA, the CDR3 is TGTGCCAGCAGCGTACGCAGGGGACTCATGAACACTGAAGCTTTCTTT.